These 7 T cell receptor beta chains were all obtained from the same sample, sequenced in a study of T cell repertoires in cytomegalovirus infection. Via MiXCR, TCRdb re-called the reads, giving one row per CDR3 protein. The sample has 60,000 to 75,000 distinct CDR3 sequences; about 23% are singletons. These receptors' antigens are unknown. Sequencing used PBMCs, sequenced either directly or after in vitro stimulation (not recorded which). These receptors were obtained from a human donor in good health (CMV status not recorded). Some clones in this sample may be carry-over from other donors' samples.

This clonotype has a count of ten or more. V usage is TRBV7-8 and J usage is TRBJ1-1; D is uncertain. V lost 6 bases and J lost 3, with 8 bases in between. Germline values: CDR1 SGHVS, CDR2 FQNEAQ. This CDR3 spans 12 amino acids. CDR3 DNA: TGTGCCAGCAGTTCAACTTACACTGAAGCTTTCTTT. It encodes CASSSTYTEAFF.

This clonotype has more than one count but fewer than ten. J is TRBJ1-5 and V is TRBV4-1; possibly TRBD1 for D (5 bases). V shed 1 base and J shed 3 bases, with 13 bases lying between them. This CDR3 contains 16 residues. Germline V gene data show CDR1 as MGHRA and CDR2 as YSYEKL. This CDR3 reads CASSQVGTGPNQPQHF. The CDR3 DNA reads TGCGCCAGCAGCCAAGTCGGTACAGGACCCAATCAGCCCCAGCATTTT.

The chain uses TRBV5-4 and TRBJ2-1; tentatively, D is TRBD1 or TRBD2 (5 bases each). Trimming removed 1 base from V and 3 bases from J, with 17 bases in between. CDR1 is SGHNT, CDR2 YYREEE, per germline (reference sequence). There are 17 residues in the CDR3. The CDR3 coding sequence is TGTGCCAGCAGCTTGCCACTCGGGACGGGTAACTACAATGAGCAGTTCTTC. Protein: CASSLPLGTGNYNEQFF.

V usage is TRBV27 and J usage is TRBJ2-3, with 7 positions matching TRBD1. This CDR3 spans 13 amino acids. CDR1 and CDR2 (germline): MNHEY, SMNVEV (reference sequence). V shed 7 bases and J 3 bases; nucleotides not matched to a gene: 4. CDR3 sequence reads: CASKGTVTDTQYF. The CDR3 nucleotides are TGTGCCAGCAAGGGGACAGTGACAGATACGCAGTATTTT.

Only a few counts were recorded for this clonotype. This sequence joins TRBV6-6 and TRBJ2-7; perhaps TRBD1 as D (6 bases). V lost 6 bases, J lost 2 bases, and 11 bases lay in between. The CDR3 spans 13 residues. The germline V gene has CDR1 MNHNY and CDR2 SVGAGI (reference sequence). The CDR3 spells CASSSTGTYEQYF. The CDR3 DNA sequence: TGTGCCAGCAGCTCGACAGGAACCTACGAGCAGTACTTC.

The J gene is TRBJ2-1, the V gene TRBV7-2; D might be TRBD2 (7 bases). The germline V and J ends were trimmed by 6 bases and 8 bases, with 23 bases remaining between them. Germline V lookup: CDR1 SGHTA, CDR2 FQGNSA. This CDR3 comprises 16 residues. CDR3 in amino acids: CASRFRREVEGDEQFF. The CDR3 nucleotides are TGTGCCAGCAGGTTTCGCCGGGAGGTCGAGGGGGATGAGCAGTTCTTC.

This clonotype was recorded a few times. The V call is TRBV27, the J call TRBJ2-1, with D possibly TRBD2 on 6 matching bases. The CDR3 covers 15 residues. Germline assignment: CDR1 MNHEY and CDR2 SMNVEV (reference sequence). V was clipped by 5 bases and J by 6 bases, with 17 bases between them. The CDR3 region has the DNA TGTGCCAGCAGTCTCGGGAGTGCGTCAGTCAATGAGCAGTTCTTC. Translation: CASSLGSASVNEQFF.